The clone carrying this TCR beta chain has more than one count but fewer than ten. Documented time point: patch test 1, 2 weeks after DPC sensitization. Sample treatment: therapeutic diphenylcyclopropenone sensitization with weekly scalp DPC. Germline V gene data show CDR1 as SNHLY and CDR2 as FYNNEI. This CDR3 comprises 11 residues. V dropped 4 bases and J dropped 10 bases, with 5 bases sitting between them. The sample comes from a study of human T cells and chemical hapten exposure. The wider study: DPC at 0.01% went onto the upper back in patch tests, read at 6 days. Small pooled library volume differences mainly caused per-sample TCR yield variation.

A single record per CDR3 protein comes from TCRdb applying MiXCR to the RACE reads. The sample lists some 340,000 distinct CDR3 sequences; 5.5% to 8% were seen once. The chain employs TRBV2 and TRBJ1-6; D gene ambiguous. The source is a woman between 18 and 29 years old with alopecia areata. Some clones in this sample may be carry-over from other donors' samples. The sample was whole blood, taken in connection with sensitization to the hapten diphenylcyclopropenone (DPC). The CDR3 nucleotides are TGTGCCAGCAGTGTAGTCTCACCCCTCCACTTT. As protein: CASSVVSPLHF.